This T cell receptor beta chain appears in the sequencing data of a study of T-cell memory formation after mild COVID-19. Study-wide background: TCR clusters were mostly donor specific. Overall study results and limits: Later expanders leaned CD4+, whereas day 15 to 85 contracting clones were balanced CD4/CD8. Shrinking CD4+ clones resided mostly in CM and EM, and CD8+ ones in EMRA. The authors left the SARS-CoV-2 specificity of second-wave clones peaking on day 37 unconfirmed.

TCRdb redid the calling of the 5' RACE reads with MiXCR, one entry per CDR3 protein. The data show around 530,000 distinct CDR3 sequences, 20% to 25% seen once. Per the germline V gene, CDR1 is LNHDA and CDR2 is SQIVND (reference sequence). V dropped 5 bases and J dropped 0 bases, with 14 bases sitting between them. The CDR3 runs 15 residues. Points on this clonotype: Antigen specificity is unknown.

The chain has TRBV19 and TRBJ2-7; D gene ambiguous. The sample comprised PBMCs or a T cell subset sorted from them (not recorded which). The clonotype comes from an adult woman who had mild COVID-19 (a few samples of this study predate the infection). Cell type and time point are not known. The DNA for the CDR3 is TGTGCCAGTAGTCTCCACGGCGCGTTCTCCTACGAGCAGTACTTC. It encodes CASSLHGAFSYEQYF. Full variable domain (missing parts from reference TRBV19 and TRBJ2-7): DGGITQSPKYLFRKEGQNVTLSCEQNLNHDAMYWYRQDPGQGLRLIYYSQIVNDFQKGDIAEGYSVSREKKESFPLTVTSAQKNPTAFYLCASSLHGAFSYEQYFGPGTRLTVT.